One and the same sample provided the 8 T cell receptor beta chains below, sequenced in a study of blood T cell repertoires in COVID-19. Clones were sequenced by immunoSEQ multiplex PCR, and TCRdb holds only the in-frame ones, with some missing. The table lists 90,000 to 120,000 clones, 55% to 75% of them singletons, with about 2% in the top ten. The sequenced sample was peripheral blood. These receptors were taken from a woman between 40 and 50 years old with acute or convalescent COVID-19.

As concerns this clone: This specimen includes other DNA sequences encoding the same CDR3. The V call is TRBV5-1, the J call TRBJ1-1, with 7 bases that match TRBD1. V shed 2 bases, J shed 3 bases, and the junction held 1 base outside the gene matches. The CDR3 is 13 residues long. Germline CDR1 SGHRS, CDR2 YFSETQ. In nucleotides, the CDR3 is TGCGCCAGCAGCTTAGGACAGGACACTGAAGCTTTCTTT. Amino acids: CASSLGQDTEAFF.

The V and J genes are TRBV5-4 and TRBJ1-2; 7 bases are shared with TRBD1. The trim removed 0 bases at V and 0 bases at J, leaving 2 bases unmatched. This CDR3 has 15 amino acids. Germline V lookup: CDR1 SGHNT, CDR2 YYREEE (reference sequence). The CDR3 sequence is CASSLGQGSNYGYTF. In DNA, the CDR3 is TGTGCCAGCAGCTTGGGACAGGGCTCTAACTATGGCTACACCTTC.

V gene TRBV30 combines with J gene TRBJ1-2; 7 nucleotides agree with TRBD1. Germline V lookup: CDR1 GTSNPN, CDR2 SVGIG (reference sequence). This CDR3 spans 11 amino acids. The V segment lost 5 bases and the J segment 4 bases; nucleotides outside the gene matches: 1. In nucleotides, the CDR3 is TGTGCCTGGGGGACAGCCTATGGCTACACCTTC. It encodes CAWGTAYGYTF.

CDR3 nucleotide sequence: TGTGCCAGCAGCCAAGGTTGGCAGGTAGGGGACTATGGCTACACCTTC. As protein: CASSQGWQVGDYGYTF. This chain uses TRBV3-1 (or the pseudogene TRBV3-2) with TRBJ1-2, with a tentative D call TRBD1 (5 bases). Between the trimmed V and J ends, which lost 1 base and 3 bases, there was a span of 15 bases. CDR1 is LGHDT, CDR2 YNNKEL, per germline (reference sequence). The CDR3 spans 16 residues.

The chain is built from TRBV6-5 and TRBJ2-2; 7 nucleotides agree with TRBD2. The CDR3 contains 13 residues. V was pared by 6 bases and J by 7 bases, with 5 bases of the junction left unmatched. CDR1 is MNHEY, CDR2 SVGAGI, per germline. This CDR3 is CASSAGRGGELFF. CDR3 DNA: TGTGCCAGCAGCGCAGGGAGGGGCGGGGAGCTGTTTTTT.

This clone was counted once. V usage is TRBV5-1 and J usage is TRBJ1-5; D is possibly TRBD1 (6 bases). Deletions cut 5 bases from V and 5 bases from J, with 14 bases between. CDR1 is SGHRS and CDR2 is YFSETQ in the germline V gene. The CDR3 extends over 14 amino acids. Here the CDR3 DNA reads TGCGCCAGCAGTCCACAGGGATACGATCAGCCCCAGCATTTT. Translated: CASSPQGYDQPQHF.

The V and J genes are TRBV10-2 and TRBJ1-2; weak D call: TRBD1 (5 bases). Trimming pared 6 bases from V and 0 bases from J, leaving 11 bases between. This CDR3 region has 14 residues. Germline loops: CDR1 WSHSY, CDR2 SAAADI. CDR3 sequence reads: CASSAQVSNYGYTF. CDR3 nucleotide sequence: TGCGCCAGCAGCGCACAGGTGTCTAACTATGGCTACACCTTC.

V and J are TRBV28 and TRBJ1-5, with D possibly being TRBD1 (5 bases). The CDR3 runs 12 residues. CDR1 is MDHEN and CDR2 is SYDVKM in the germline V gene. V was cut by 6 bases and J by 7 bases, with 10 bases left in between. The CDR3 loop reads CASSQGQQPQHF. DNA of the CDR3: TGTGCCAGCAGCCAGGGTCAGCAGCCCCAGCATTTT.